This entry describes one T cell receptor (beta chain). These data belong to a study of blood T cell repertoires in COVID-19. Study-wide context: The United States, Italy and Spain were the sources of the acute and convalescent COVID-19 samples.

Sequenced by immunoSEQ multiplex PCR; TCRdb stores in-frame clones only, minus some. The data contain about 94,000 clones, roughly 70% of them singletons. J gave up 4 bases and V 1 base, and 6 bases lay outside the gene matches. The CDR3 is 15 amino acids. Germline V gives CDR1 MGHRA, CDR2 YSYEKL. Sequencing used peripheral blood. The V gene is TRBV4-1, the J gene TRBJ2-7; TRBD1 matches at 8 bases. The TCR originated in a man aged 70-80 years with COVID-19, enrolled during active disease. DNA for the CDR3: TGCGCCAGCAGCCAAGTCGGACAGGGAGATTACGAGCAGTACTTC. Its translation: CASSQVGQGDYEQYF.